The 14 T cell receptor beta chains below all came from one sample that was sequenced in a study of siplizumab effects on memory and regulatory T cells. The data were produced by immunoSEQ multiplex PCR, yet TCRdb's version contains in-frame clones alone and is incomplete. The sample includes about 100,000 clones, about 91% of them seen just once. The specimen was Tregs sorted from blood. Receptor source: a human donor in good health.

This chain connects TRBV19 to TRBJ1-5; D unresolved. Germline V CDR1 and CDR2: LNHDA, SQIVND (reference sequence). The CDR3 is 12 residues long. Trimming removed 1 base from V and 6 bases from J, with 4 bases in between. DNA of the CDR3: TGTGCCAGTAGTATAGCAGTTCAGCCCCAGCATTTT. Its translation is CASSIAVQPQHF.

The genes are TRBV6-5 and TRBJ2-1; perhaps TRBD2 as D (6 bases). CDR3 length: 12 amino acids. The germline V and J ends were trimmed by 8 bases and 8 bases, with 13 bases remaining between them. Germline V gene sequence: CDR1 MNHEY, CDR2 SVGAGI. CDR3 amino acids: CASGRIRDEQFF. The CDR3, as DNA: TGTGCCAGCGGGAGGATCAGGGATGAGCAGTTCTTC.

This chain connects TRBV29-1 to TRBJ2-3; TRBD1 matches at 8 bases. The CDR3 covers 13 residues. With V trimmed by 6 bases and J by 2 bases, 4 bases remained unmatched. Looked up from germline, CDR1 is SQVTM and CDR2 is ANQGSEA. The CDR3 DNA follows: TGCAGCGTCGGGGACAGGTTCACAGATACGCAGTATTTT. Protein product: CSVGDRFTDTQYF.

The table lists this clone with a count of one. The chain links TRBV11-3 to TRBJ2-1, with 9 bases identical to TRBD1. V dropped 1 base and J dropped 2; count of bases not matched to a gene: 0. The CDR3 is made up of 15 amino acids. The germline V gene encodes CDR1 SGHNT and CDR2 YENEEA. The CDR3 DNA follows: TGTGCCAGCAGCTTAGGACAGGGGGCCTACAATGAGCAGTTCTTC. Protein: CASSLGQGAYNEQFF.

This chain joins TRBV7-6 and TRBJ1-1, with a tentative D call TRBD1 (5 bases). CDR3 length: 14 residues. Deletions cut 6 bases from V and 1 base from J, with 12 bases between. Germline CDR1 SGHVS, CDR2 FNYEAQ. In nucleotides, the CDR3 is TGTGCCAGCAGGCCCGGGACTCAGAACACTGAAGCTTTCTTT. Protein product: CASRPGTQNTEAFF.

The V call is TRBV2, the J call TRBJ2-7; no firm D call. From germline, CDR1 is SNHLY and CDR2 FYNNEI. The V end was cut by 6 bases, the J end by 0 bases, with 6 bases between. The length of the CDR3 is 12 residues. The chain's CDR3 is CASSAASYEQYF. Written as DNA, the CDR3 is TGTGCCAGCAGCGCGGCCTCCTACGAGCAGTACTTC.

This chain joins TRBV5-1 and TRBJ1-2; 8 positions agree with TRBD1. Germline values: CDR1 SGHRS, CDR2 YFSETQ. V trimming: 2 bases; J trimming: 6 bases; junction bases outside the gene matches: 3. The CDR3 has 13 residues. The CDR3 DNA reads TGCGCCAGCAGCTTTGTACAGGGGGATGGCTACACCTTC. This translates into CASSFVQGDGYTF.

This clone was seen more than once but under ten times. The chain couples TRBV5-1 to TRBJ2-3, with TRBD2 identical over 10 bases. V was pared by 0 bases and J by 5 bases, with 9 bases of the junction left unmatched. The CDR3 is 17 amino acids. CDR1 is SGHRS, CDR2 YFSETQ, per germline. The CDR3 loop reads CASSLVSAGGRGDTQYF. DNA for the CDR3: TGCGCCAGCAGCTTGGTTTCAGCGGGAGGGCGGGGAGATACGCAGTATTTT.

The genes are TRBV7-9 and TRBJ2-5, with D possibly TRBD2 on 5 matching bases. Trimming left V 2 bases short and J 5 bases short, with 18 bases between. Germline-derived CDR1 and CDR2 are SEHNR and FQNEAQ (reference sequence). The CDR3 loop spans 16 amino acids. CDR3 bases: TGTGCCAGCAGCTTACCTAGCCCCTTCAATAGGGAGACCCAGTACTTC. It translates to CASSLPSPFNRETQYF.

This clone was seen once. The gene calls are TRBV19 and TRBJ2-1; the match to TRBD2 covers 11 bases. Germline V CDR1 and CDR2: LNHDA, SQIVND (reference sequence). The CDR3 is 13 residues long. Losses at the gene ends were 6 bases for V and 9 bases for J; bases not matched to a gene: 4. The CDR3 DNA follows: TGTGCCAGTAGGGCCCTAGCGGGAGGTGAGCAGTTCTTC. This translates into CASRALAGGEQFF.

The V and J genes are TRBV27 and TRBJ1-5, with D uncertain. The ends were cut back, 3 bases at V and 6 bases at J, with 6 bases in the middle. This CDR3 is 12 amino acids long. Per germline, CDR1 MNHEY and CDR2 SMNVEV (reference sequence). The CDR3 loop is CASSFVGQPQHF. CDR3 coding DNA: TGTGCCAGCAGTTTTGTAGGTCAGCCCCAGCATTTT.

The V gene is TRBV12-5, the J gene TRBJ2-1; 7 positions match TRBD2. V trimming: 1 base; J trimming: 12 bases; junction bases outside the gene matches: 3. Germline V gene sequence: CDR1 LGHNT, CDR2 FRNRAP. The CDR3 is 12 amino acids. CDR3 DNA sequence: TGTGCTAGTGGTTTGGAGCGGGGTCGGCAGTTCTTC. This sequence encodes CASGLERGRQFF.

This sequence joins TRBV6-4 and TRBJ1-2, with 9 nucleotides matching TRBD1. With V trimmed by 5 bases and J by 5 bases, 12 bases remained unmatched. Per the germline V gene, CDR1 is MRHNA and CDR2 is SNTAGT. The CDR3 totals 16 residues. The CDR3 nucleotides read TGTGCCAGCAGTCTAATTCCGGGACAGGGACTTTATGGCTACACCTTC. This codes for CASSLIPGQGLYGYTF.

The rearrangement links TRBV28 to TRBJ1-2, with no clear D. The CDR3 is 16 amino acids. V shed 6 bases and J shed 4 bases, with 21 bases lying between them. Germline V lookup: CDR1 MDHEN, CDR2 SYDVKM. CDR3 sequence reads: CASRPGDGGPTYGYTF. The CDR3 DNA follows: TGTGCCAGCAGACCCGGGGATGGAGGGCCAACCTATGGCTACACCTTC.